This note documents a single TCR beta chain sequence. The antigen is unknown. This entry comes from a study of T-cell reconstitution after alpha-beta-depleted transplantation in children. Unique molecular identifiers were incorporated during preparation of the TCRbeta library. TCRdb recomputed calls from the PCR reads with MiXCR, one row per CDR3 protein. The table records hundreds of thousands of distinct CDR3 sequences, 16% of them present only once. The V gene end was trimmed by 8 bases and the J gene end by 3 bases; junction bases not matched to a gene: 8. Germline assignment: CDR1 MNHEY and CDR2 SVGEGT. CDR3 size: 15 residues. Study results and limitations: Among T cells one year after transplant, newly produced cells accounted for most counts and diversity. After transplant, at about two months, alpha-beta T cells were reportedly derived from several hundred expanded graft clones. High day-60 TCRbeta diversity in some patients came from surviving recipient T cells and thymic progenitors.

The sequence was obtained from a male patient aged 2-9 years who had a stem cell transplant for acute lymphoblastic leukemia, so the T cells may come from the graft donor. The gene calls are TRBV6-2 or TRBV6-3 and TRBJ2-7; 12 bases fit TRBD2. The specimen comprised PBMCs, mostly from graft donor cells, sampled 360 days after TCRalphabeta/CD19-depleted stem cell transplant. CDR3 sequence (DNA): TGTGCCAGCTCAGGACTAGCGGGACTGAACTACGAGCAGTACTTC. Encoded protein: CASSGLAGLNYEQYF.